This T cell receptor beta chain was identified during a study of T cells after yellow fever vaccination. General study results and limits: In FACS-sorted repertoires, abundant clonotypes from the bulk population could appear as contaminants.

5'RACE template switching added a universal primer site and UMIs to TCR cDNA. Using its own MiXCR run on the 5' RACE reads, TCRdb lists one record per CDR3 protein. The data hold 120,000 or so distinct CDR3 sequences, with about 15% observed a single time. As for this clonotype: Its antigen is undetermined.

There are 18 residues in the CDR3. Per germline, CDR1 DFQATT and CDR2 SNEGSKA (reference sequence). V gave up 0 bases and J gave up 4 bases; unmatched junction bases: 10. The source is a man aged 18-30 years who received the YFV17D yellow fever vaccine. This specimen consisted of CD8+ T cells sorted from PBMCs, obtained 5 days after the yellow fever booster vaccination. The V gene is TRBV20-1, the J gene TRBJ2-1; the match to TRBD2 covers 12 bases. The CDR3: CSARDGLAGGPGYNEQFF. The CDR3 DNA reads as TGCAGTGCTAGAGATGGTCTAGCGGGGGGGCCGGGATACAATGAGCAGTTCTTC.